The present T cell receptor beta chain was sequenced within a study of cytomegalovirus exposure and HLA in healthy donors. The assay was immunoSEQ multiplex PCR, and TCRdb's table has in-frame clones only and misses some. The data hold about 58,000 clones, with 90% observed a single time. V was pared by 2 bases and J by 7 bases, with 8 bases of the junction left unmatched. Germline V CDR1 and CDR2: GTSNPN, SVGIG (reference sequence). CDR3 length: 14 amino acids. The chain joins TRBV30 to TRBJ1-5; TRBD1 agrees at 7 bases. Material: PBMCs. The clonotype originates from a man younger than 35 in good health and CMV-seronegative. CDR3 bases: TGTGCCTGGAGTATGACAGGGCTGGGGCAGCCCCAGCATTTT. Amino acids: CAWSMTGLGQPQHF.